This T cell receptor beta chain was obtained from a study of blood T cell repertoires in COVID-19. Study-level information: PBMCs, B-cell-depleted T cells, or T cells were the source of the cDNA or gDNA that made up the material.

V trimming: 1 base; J trimming: 7 bases; junction bases outside the gene matches: 3. CDR1 and CDR2 from the germline V gene are SGHAT and FQNNGV. This CDR3 contains 14 residues. Symptom resolution, clearance, or two negative PCRs marked the recovered donors of Cohort 3. Per the original data handling: Amplification with reference gene primers provided the estimates of nucleated cell counts. This table comes from immunoSEQ multiplex PCR, and its TCRdb copy is limited to in-frame clones, with some not included. V and J calls and clone size are copied from that table; D and trimming were computed from the DNA. Counted here are approximately 230,000 clones, 80% to 90% occurring once; the ten biggest clones make up around 1.7%.

The chain links TRBV11-2 to TRBJ2-3, with 9 positions matching TRBD2. The sequencing input was PBMCs or T cells enriched from blood (not recorded which). This clonotype was obtained from a man aged 40-49 years who had recovered from COVID-19. CDR3 amino acids: CASSLVTSGYTQYF. DNA for the CDR3: TGTGCCAGCAGCTTAGTGACTAGCGGTTATACGCAGTATTTT.